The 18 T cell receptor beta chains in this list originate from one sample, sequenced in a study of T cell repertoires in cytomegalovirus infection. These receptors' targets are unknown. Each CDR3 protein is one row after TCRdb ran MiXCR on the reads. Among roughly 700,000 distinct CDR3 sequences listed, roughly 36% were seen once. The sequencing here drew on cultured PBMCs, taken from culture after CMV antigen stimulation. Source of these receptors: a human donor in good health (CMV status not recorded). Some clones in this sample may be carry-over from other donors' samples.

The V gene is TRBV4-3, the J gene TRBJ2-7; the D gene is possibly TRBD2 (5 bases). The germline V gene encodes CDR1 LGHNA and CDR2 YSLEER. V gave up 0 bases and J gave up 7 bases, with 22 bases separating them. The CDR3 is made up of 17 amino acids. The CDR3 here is CASSQELEVEEVGEQYF. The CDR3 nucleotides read TGCGCCAGCAGCCAAGAGTTAGAGGTGGAGGAGGTGGGGGAGCAGTACTTC.

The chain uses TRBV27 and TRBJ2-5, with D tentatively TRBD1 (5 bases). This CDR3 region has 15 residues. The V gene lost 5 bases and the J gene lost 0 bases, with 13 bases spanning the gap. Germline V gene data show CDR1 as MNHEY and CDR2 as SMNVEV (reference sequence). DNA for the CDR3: TGTGCCAGCAGTGGCTACTCGGACAACCAAGAGACCCAGTACTTC. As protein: CASSGYSDNQETQYF.

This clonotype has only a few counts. CDR3 bases: TGTGCCAGCAGCATGGACAGTTTCACAGATACGCAGTATTTT. Protein product: CASSMDSFTDTQYF. This chain uses TRBV11-1 with TRBJ2-3; D is perhaps TRBD1 (6 bases). The V and J ends lost 5 bases and 2 bases respectively, with 11 bases between them. The CDR3 is 14 residues long. Per germline, CDR1 SGHAT and CDR2 FQDESV (reference sequence).

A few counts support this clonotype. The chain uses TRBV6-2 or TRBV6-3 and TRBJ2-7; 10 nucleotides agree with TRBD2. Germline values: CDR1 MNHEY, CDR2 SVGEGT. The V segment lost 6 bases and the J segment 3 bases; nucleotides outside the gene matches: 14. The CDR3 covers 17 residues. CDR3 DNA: TGTGCCAGCAGCCGCTCACGTTCTAGCGGGAGTTTCTACGAGCAGTACTTC. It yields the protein CASSRSRSSGSFYEQYF.

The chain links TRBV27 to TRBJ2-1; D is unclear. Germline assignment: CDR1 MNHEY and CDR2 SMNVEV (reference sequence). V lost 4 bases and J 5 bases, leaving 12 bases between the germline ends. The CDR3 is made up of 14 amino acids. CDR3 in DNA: TGTGCCAGCAGTTCCCTCTCTCGGGACAATGAGCAGTTCTTC. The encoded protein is CASSSLSRDNEQFF.

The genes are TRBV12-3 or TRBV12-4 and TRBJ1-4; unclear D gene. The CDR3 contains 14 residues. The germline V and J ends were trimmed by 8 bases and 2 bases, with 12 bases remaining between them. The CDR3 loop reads CASFRSGTNEKLFF. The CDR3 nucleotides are TGTGCCAGCTTTCGGTCGGGGACTAATGAAAAACTGTTTTTT.

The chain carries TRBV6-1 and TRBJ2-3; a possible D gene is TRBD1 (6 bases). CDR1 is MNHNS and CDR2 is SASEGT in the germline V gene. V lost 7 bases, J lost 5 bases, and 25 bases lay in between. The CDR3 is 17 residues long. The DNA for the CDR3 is TGTGCCAGCATCGAGGGGGTCATTGTGGCGGGTGGAGATACGCAGTATTTT. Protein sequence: CASIEGVIVAGGDTQYF.

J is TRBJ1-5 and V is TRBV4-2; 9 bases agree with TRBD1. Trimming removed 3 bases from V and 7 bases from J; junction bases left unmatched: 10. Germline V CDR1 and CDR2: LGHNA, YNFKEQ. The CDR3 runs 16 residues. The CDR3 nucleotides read TGTGCCAGCAGCCAGGTGGTGGGCACAGGGGGCCAGCCCCAGCATTTT. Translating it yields CASSQVVGTGGQPQHF.

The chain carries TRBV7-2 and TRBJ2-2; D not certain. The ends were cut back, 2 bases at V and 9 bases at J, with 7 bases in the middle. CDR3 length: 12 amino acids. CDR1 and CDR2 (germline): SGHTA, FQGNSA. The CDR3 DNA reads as TGTGCCAGCAGCTTAACCGGCCGGGAGCTGTTTTTT. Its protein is CASSLTGRELFF.

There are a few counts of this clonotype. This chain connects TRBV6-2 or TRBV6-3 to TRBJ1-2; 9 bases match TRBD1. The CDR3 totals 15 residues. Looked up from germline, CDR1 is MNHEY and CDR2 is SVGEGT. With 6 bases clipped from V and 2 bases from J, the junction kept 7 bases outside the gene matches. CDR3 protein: CASRPGDRANYGYTF. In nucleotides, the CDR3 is TGTGCCAGCAGGCCAGGGGACAGGGCGAACTATGGCTACACCTTC.

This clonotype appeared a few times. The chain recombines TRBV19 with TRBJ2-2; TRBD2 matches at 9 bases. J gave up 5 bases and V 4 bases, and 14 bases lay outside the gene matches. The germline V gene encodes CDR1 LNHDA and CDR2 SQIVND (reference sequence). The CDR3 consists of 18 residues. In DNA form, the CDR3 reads TGTGCCAGTAGTACGCTAGCCACGAGCGGGGGGACGACCGGGGAGCTGTTTTTT. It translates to CASSTLATSGGTTGELFF.

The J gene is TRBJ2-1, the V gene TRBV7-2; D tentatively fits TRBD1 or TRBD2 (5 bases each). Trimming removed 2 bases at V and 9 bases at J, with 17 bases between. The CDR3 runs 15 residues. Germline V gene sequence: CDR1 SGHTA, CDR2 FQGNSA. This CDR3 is CASSLNPGTLGEQFF. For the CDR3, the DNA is TGTGCCAGCAGCTTAAATCCAGGGACCTTGGGTGAGCAGTTCTTC.

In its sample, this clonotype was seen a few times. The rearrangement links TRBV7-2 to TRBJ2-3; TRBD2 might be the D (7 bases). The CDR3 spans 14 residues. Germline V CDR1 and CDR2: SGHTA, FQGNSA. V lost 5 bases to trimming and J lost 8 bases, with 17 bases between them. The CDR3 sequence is CASSPGRGRVTQYF. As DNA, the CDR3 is TGTGCCAGCAGCCCTGGGCGGGGGCGGGTTACGCAGTATTTT.

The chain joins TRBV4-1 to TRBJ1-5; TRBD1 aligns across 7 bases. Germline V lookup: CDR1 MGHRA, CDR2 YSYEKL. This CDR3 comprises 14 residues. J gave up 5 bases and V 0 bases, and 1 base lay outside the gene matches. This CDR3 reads CASSQDDRDQPQHF. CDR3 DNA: TGCGCCAGCAGCCAAGATGACAGGGATCAGCCCCAGCATTTT.

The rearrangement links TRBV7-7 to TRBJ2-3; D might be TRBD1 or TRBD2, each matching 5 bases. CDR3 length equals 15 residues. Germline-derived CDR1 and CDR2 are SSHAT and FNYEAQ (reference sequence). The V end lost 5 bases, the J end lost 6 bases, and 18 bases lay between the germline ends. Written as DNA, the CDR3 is TGTGCCAGCAGCCCTACCGGGACCCGTGCGGATACGCAGTATTTT. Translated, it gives CASSPTGTRADTQYF.

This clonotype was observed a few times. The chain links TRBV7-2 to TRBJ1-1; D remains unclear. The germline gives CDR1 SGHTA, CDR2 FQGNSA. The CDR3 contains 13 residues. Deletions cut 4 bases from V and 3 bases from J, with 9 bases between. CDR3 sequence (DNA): TGTGCCAGCAGCTCCAAGGTGTACACTGAAGCTTTCTTT. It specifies CASSSKVYTEAFF.

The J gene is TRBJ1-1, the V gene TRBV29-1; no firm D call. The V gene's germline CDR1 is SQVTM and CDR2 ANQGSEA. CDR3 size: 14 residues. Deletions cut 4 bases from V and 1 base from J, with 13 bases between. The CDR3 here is CSVATLRQNTEAFF. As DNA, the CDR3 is TGCAGCGTTGCGACCCTGAGGCAGAACACTGAAGCTTTCTTT.

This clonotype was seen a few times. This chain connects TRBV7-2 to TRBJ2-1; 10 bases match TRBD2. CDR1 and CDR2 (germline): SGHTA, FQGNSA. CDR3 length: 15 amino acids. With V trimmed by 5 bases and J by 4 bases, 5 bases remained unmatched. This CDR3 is CASSQTSGPYNEQFF. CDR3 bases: TGTGCCAGCAGCCAGACTAGCGGGCCATACAATGAGCAGTTCTTC.